These 16 T cell receptor beta chains were sequenced from one sample in a study of T cell responses to AZD1222 COVID-19 vaccine. Clones were read by immunoSEQ multiplex PCR, and TCRdb kept only the in-frame ones, dropping some. The table has 140,000 to 150,000 clones, roughly 90% seen once. This sample comprised peripheral blood, obtained on day 0 of AZD1222 vaccination. These receptors were collected from an adult in good health.

This clone was picked up one time. The chain joins TRBV28 to TRBJ2-2; possible D gene TRBD2, 5 bases. The germline gives CDR1 MDHEN, CDR2 SYDVKM. This CDR3 is 12 amino acids long. Trimming shortened V by 9 bases and J by 1 base, and 6 bases separated the two germline ends. CDR3 sequence reads: CASSVNTGELFF. In DNA form, the CDR3 reads TGTGCCAGTAGCGTGAACACCGGGGAGCTGTTTTTT.

This rearrangement joins TRBV5-1 to TRBJ2-5; 12 bases align to TRBD2. Germline lookup yields CDR1 SGHRS and CDR2 YFSETQ. The CDR3 contains 15 residues. The trim removed 6 bases at V and 5 bases at J, leaving 8 bases unmatched. CDR3 amino acids: CASTLLAGGVETQYF. CDR3 DNA sequence: TGCGCCAGCACCCTTCTAGCGGGAGGGGTGGAGACCCAGTACTTC.

The chain recombines TRBV11-2 with TRBJ2-3; no definite D call. Germline V gene data show CDR1 as SGHAT and CDR2 as FQNNGV. Trimming pared 1 base from V and 5 bases from J, leaving 13 bases between. This CDR3 comprises 15 residues. DNA of the CDR3: TGTGCCAGCAGCTTAGGAGCTTCAGACTTAGATACGCAGTATTTT. Protein product: CASSLGASDLDTQYF.

The chain links TRBV6-5 to TRBJ2-1; 13 bases fit TRBD2. The V segment lost 4 bases and the J segment 10 bases; nucleotides outside the gene matches: 4. The CDR3 loop spans 14 amino acids. Germline V CDR1 and CDR2: MNHEY, SVGAGI. CDR3 amino acids: CASSSGLAGVEQFF. CDR3 nucleotide sequence: TGTGCCAGCAGTTCCGGACTAGCGGGAGTGGAGCAGTTCTTC.

CDR3 in amino acids: CASSLVSGGFYEQYF. The CDR3 region has the DNA TGTGCCAGCAGCTTAGTATCAGGGGGGTTCTACGAGCAGTACTTC. The chain uses TRBV7-2 and TRBJ2-7; tentative D call: TRBD1 (7 bases). The ends were cut back, 1 base at V and 3 bases at J, with 13 bases in the middle. The CDR3 has 15 residues. The V gene's germline CDR1 is SGHTA and CDR2 FQGNSA.

CDR3 loop: CATSRDRAGRETQYF. The CDR3 bases are TGTGCCACCAGCAGAGATCGGGCGGGGAGGGAGACCCAGTACTTC. The genes are TRBV15 and TRBJ2-5; possibly TRBD2 for D (6 bases). The CDR3 runs to 15 residues. V was cut by 0 bases and J by 5 bases, with 13 bases left in between. Germline-derived CDR1 and CDR2 are LNHNV and YYDKDF (reference sequence).

The rearrangement links TRBV5-1 to TRBJ1-1; no firm D call. V lost 0 bases to trimming and J lost 2 bases, with 8 bases between them. Germline CDR1 reads SGHRS; CDR2 reads YFSETQ. This CDR3 has 14 residues. CDR3 nucleotides: TGCGCCAGCAGCTTGGTTTTCGCAAACACTGAAGCTTTCTTT. The encoded protein is CASSLVFANTEAFF.

Only one count was recorded for this clone. V usage is TRBV29-1 and J usage is TRBJ2-3, with 10 positions matching TRBD1. CDR1 is SQVTM, CDR2 ANQGSEA, per germline. With 6 bases clipped from V and 5 bases from J, the junction kept 5 bases outside the gene matches. This CDR3 comprises 13 residues. The CDR3 loop is CSVDRGRVDTQYF. DNA for the CDR3: TGCAGCGTCGACAGGGGGCGAGTAGATACGCAGTATTTT.

This chain joins TRBV5-1 and TRBJ2-7, with D uncertain. This CDR3 has 12 residues. Trimming removed 4 bases at V and 4 bases at J, with 9 bases between. Germline loops: CDR1 SGHRS, CDR2 YFSETQ. CDR3 protein: CASSPSGYEQYF. CDR3 sequence (DNA): TGCGCCAGCAGCCCCTCCGGATACGAGCAGTACTTC.

The gene calls are TRBV3-1 (or the pseudogene TRBV3-2) and TRBJ1-2; D may be TRBD1 (5 bases). Germline V CDR1 and CDR2: LGHDT, YNNKEL (reference sequence). There are 15 residues in the CDR3. V shed 4 bases and J shed 4 bases, with 16 bases lying between them. CDR3 nucleotide sequence: TGTGCCAGCAGCCTAGAAGGTCCAGGGCCCTATGGCTACACCTTC. This encodes CASSLEGPGPYGYTF.

This clone was seen a few times. The genes are TRBV3-1 (or the pseudogene TRBV3-2) and TRBJ2-3; no clear D. This CDR3 spans 17 amino acids. Trimming stripped 1 base from V and 4 bases from J, with 18 bases between. Germline V CDR1 and CDR2: LGHDT, YNNKEL (reference sequence). The CDR3 here is CASSQGLTASRADTQYF. The CDR3 nucleotides are TGTGCCAGCAGCCAAGGCCTCACGGCGAGTCGTGCAGATACGCAGTATTTT.

The chain couples TRBV19 to TRBJ2-7; 7 positions match TRBD2. The CDR3 extends over 13 amino acids. V lost 7 bases, J lost 7 bases, and 10 bases stayed unmatched. In germline, CDR1 is LNHDA, CDR2 SQIVND (reference sequence). The CDR3 loop is CASKVAGLGEQYF. The CDR3 nucleotides are TGTGCCAGTAAGGTAGCGGGCCTAGGGGAGCAGTACTTC.

V and J are TRBV2 and TRBJ2-6, with a weak D call TRBD2 (5 bases). Trimming removed 6 bases at V and 1 base at J, with 10 bases between. Germline-derived CDR1 and CDR2 are SNHLY and FYNNEI. The CDR3 totals 15 residues. The CDR3 sequence: CASSSGESGANVLTF. DNA of the CDR3: TGTGCCAGCAGCTCCGGGGAGTCTGGGGCCAACGTCCTGACTTTC.

This chain joins TRBV18 and TRBJ2-7; D possibly matches TRBD1 or TRBD2 (6 bases each). The CDR3 loop spans 13 amino acids. Between the trimmed V and J ends, which lost 5 bases and 0 bases, there was a span of 8 bases. Germline lookup yields CDR1 KGHSH and CDR2 LQKENI. In DNA form, the CDR3 reads TGTGCCAGCTCATCGGGGGCCTCCTACGAGCAGTACTTC. Its translation is CASSSGASYEQYF.

The genes are TRBV4-1 and TRBJ2-1; D gene ambiguous. The V gene's germline CDR1 is MGHRA and CDR2 YSYEKL. The CDR3 covers 14 residues. The V and J ends lost 1 base and 4 bases respectively, with 8 bases between them. CDR3 loop: CASSQVGPYNEQFF. CDR3 nucleotides: TGCGCCAGCAGCCAAGTTGGCCCATACAATGAGCAGTTCTTC.

The chain couples TRBV10-3 to TRBJ1-2, with 8 bases that match TRBD1. Germline V gene data show CDR1 as ENHRY and CDR2 as SYGVKD. The ends lost 9 bases at V and 8 bases at J; junction bases unmatched: 11. The CDR3 is 13 amino acids. The CDR3: CAIRRTGSQGYTF. CDR3 DNA: TGTGCCATTCGCCGGACAGGGTCGCAGGGCTACACCTTC.